This paragraph reports one TCR beta chain. CDR3 size: 15 residues. The ends were cut back, 4 bases at V and 1 base at J, with 13 bases in the middle. CDR1 is SGHTA and CDR2 is FQGNSA in the germline V gene. In the original processing: For nucleated cells, counts were estimated from reference gene primer amplification. Method: immunoSEQ multiplex PCR; TCRdb's copy keeps in-frame clones and lacks some. The V and J calls and clone size were taken over from that table, and D and trimming were inferred from the DNA. The data show some 54,000 clones, 65% to 85% seen once. This specimen belongs to a study of blood T cell repertoires in COVID-19. Study at large: Researchers got acute and convalescent COVID-19 samples from the United States, Italy and Spain. Sources were T cells, B-cell-depleted T cells, or PBMCs; the material itself was cDNA or gDNA.

The sequenced sample consisted of peripheral blood. The chain uses TRBV7-2 and TRBJ2-5; a weak D match, TRBD2 (7 bases). This receptor was obtained from an elderly woman with COVID-19, enrolled during active disease. CDR3 loop: CASSYGGGLQETQYF. In nucleotides, the CDR3 is TGTGCCAGCAGCTATGGGGGGGGCCTCCAAGAGACCCAGTACTTC.